In this sample, the clone carrying this TCR beta chain turned up a few times. Its antigen is currently unknown. For TCRbeta, the library was prepared with unique molecular identifiers. TCRdb itself ran the PCR reads through MiXCR, one entry per CDR3 protein. The data show hundreds of thousands of distinct CDR3 sequences, approximately 13% seen once. This sample was taken from a study of T-cell reconstitution after alpha-beta-depleted transplantation in children. Whole-study findings and limits: As was reported, about two months after transplant, alpha-beta T cells came from several hundred expanded graft clones. Surviving thymic progenitors and recipient T cells were the source of high TCRbeta diversity at day 60 in some patients.

Trimming removed 0 bases from V and 4 bases from J, with 8 bases in between. This CDR3 is built from 13 residues. From germline, CDR1 is GTSNPN and CDR2 SVGIG (reference sequence). This sample comprised PBMCs, mostly from graft donor cells, obtained 360 days after TCRalphabeta/CD19-depleted stem cell transplant. The V gene is TRBV30, the J gene TRBJ2-3; TRBD1 is a possible D gene (6 bases). This clonotype originated in a male patient aged 10-17 years who had a stem cell transplant for acute myeloid leukemia, so the T cells may come from the graft donor. CDR3 loop: CAWSVSGADTQYF. In nucleotides, the CDR3 is TGTGCCTGGAGTGTTTCAGGGGCAGATACGCAGTATTTT.